What follows are 11 T cell receptor beta chains derived from one specimen sequenced in a study of blood T cells in healthy people across ages. A second about 6 to 12 cycle PCR used barcoded and J-beta primers. TCRdb redid the calling of the 5' RACE reads with MiXCR, one entry per CDR3 protein. The data hold approximately 580,000 distinct CDR3 sequences, with less than 25% observed a single time. These data were also filed under a second study, of T cells of mothers and their children.

Specimen: blood. Receptors originate from a boy aged 5-17 years in good health.

Only a few counts were recorded for this clonotype. This chain connects TRBV28 to TRBJ2-3; D gene uncertain. V was cut by 5 bases and J by 1 base, with 13 bases left in between. The CDR3 covers 15 residues. Germline V gene data show CDR1 as MDHEN and CDR2 as SYDVKM. This CDR3 is CASSPPAPRTDTQYF. In nucleotides, the CDR3 is TGTGCCAGCAGTCCCCCGGCCCCCCGCACAGATACGCAGTATTTT. Full variable domain (missing parts from reference TRBV28 and TRBJ2-3): DVKVTQSSRYLVKRTGEKVFLECVQDMDHENMFWYRQDPGLGLRLIYFSYDVKMKEKGDIPEGYSVSREKKERFSLILESASTNQTSMYLCASSPPAPRTDTQYFGPGTRLTVL.

In this sample, this clonotype turned up a few times. The chain combines TRBV7-9 with TRBJ2-7; D gene ambiguous. The germline V gene has CDR1 SEHNR and CDR2 FQNEAQ (reference sequence). The CDR3 length is 15 residues. The V end was cut by 2 bases, the J end by 2 bases, with 13 bases between. The CDR3 coding sequence is TGTGCCAGCAGCTTAATTTCCGGGCGCGCCTACGAGCAGTACTTC. Encoded protein: CASSLISGRAYEQYF.

The J gene is TRBJ2-2, the V gene TRBV7-9, with D possibly TRBD1 on 6 matching bases. This CDR3 has 14 amino acids. In germline, CDR1 is SEHNR, CDR2 FQNEAQ (reference sequence). V shed 8 bases and J shed 0 bases, with 10 bases lying between them. This CDR3 reads CASPGTTNTGELFF. CDR3 nucleotides: TGTGCCAGCCCAGGGACAACGAACACCGGGGAGCTGTTTTTT.

The chain joins TRBV28 to TRBJ2-7, with a possible D match to TRBD2 (6 bases). Germline V CDR1 and CDR2: MDHEN, SYDVKM. V was shortened by 6 bases and J by 5 bases, with 23 bases between the two germline ends. This CDR3 has 16 amino acids. CDR3 in DNA: TGTGCCAGCAGCGCCCGAAGCGGGCTACCCTTACACGAGCAGTACTTC. Translated, it gives CASSARSGLPLHEQYF.

This clonotype has only a few counts. The V call is TRBV7-9, the J call TRBJ2-2; tentatively, D is TRBD2 (5 bases). Germline CDR1 reads SEHNR; CDR2 reads FQNEAQ (reference sequence). The CDR3 consists of 15 residues. Trimming left V 4 bases short and J 7 bases short, with 16 bases between. CDR3 amino acids: CASSSNGGRGGELFF. The CDR3 DNA follows: TGTGCCAGCAGCTCGAACGGCGGGCGAGGCGGGGAGCTGTTTTTT.

This clonotype was observed a handful of times. V is TRBV7-2 and J is TRBJ1-3, with 10 bases identical to TRBD1. The CDR3 length is 16 residues. CDR1 is SGHTA and CDR2 is FQGNSA in the germline V gene. With V trimmed by 1 base and J by 2 bases, 2 bases remained unmatched. CDR3: CASSLGQGAAGNTIYF. CDR3 nucleotide sequence: TGTGCCAGCAGCTTAGGACAGGGGGCAGCTGGAAACACCATATATTTT.

The chain has TRBV11-3 and TRBJ2-7, with 7 bases fitting TRBD1. There are 14 residues in the CDR3. Germline V lookup: CDR1 SGHNT, CDR2 YENEEA. After removal of 5 bases from V and 3 bases from J, the junction contained 7 bases not matched to a gene. CDR3 loop: CASSRQGDGYEQYF. CDR3 coding DNA: TGTGCCAGCAGCCGACAGGGAGACGGCTACGAGCAGTACTTC.

This clonotype has only one observation. The junction differs from germline at one of its ends, possibly a read error. V gene TRBV28 combines with J gene TRBJ1-2; a possible D gene is TRBD1 (5 bases). The CDR3 runs 14 residues. The germline gives CDR1 MDHEN, CDR2 SYDVKM. The CDR3 bases are TGTGCCAGCAGGTTATCCGGGACCAACTATGGCTACACCTTC. Its translation is CASRLSGTNYGYTF.

The J gene is TRBJ2-3, the V gene TRBV9; a weak D match, TRBD2 (5 bases). CDR1 SGDLS and CDR2 YYNGEE come from the germline V gene. V lost 0 bases and J lost 3, with 11 bases in between. This CDR3 region has 15 residues. This CDR3 is CASSVAGGFTDTQYF. The CDR3 nucleotides read TGTGCCAGCAGCGTAGCCGGAGGATTTACAGATACGCAGTATTTT.

CDR3 in DNA: TGTGCCAGCAGCTGGACAGGGAATTCACCCCTCCACTTT. Amino acids: CASSWTGNSPLHF. V and J are TRBV7-2 and TRBJ1-6; TRBD1 matches at 8 bases. V dropped 4 bases and J dropped 7; count of bases not matched to a gene: 0. The CDR3 loop spans 13 amino acids. The germline V gene has CDR1 SGHTA and CDR2 FQGNSA.

Only a few counts were recorded for this clonotype. The rearrangement joins TRBV20-1 to TRBJ2-7, with 8 bases matching TRBD1. V shed 6 bases, J shed 3 bases, and the junction held 7 bases outside the gene matches. The CDR3 covers 13 residues. Germline assignment: CDR1 DFQATT and CDR2 SNEGSKA (reference sequence). The CDR3 region is CSAAGGQDYEQYF. The CDR3 bases are TGCAGTGCCGCTGGGGGACAGGACTACGAGCAGTACTTC.